This T cell receptor (beta chain) is drawn from a study of identical twins. Study-level points and caveats: Out-of-frame beta chain sequences displayed weaker excess sharing between twins. When twins shared out-of-frame alpha sequences, those sequences had excess low generation probability. With abundant cord blood beta clonotypes, insertions were fewer; memory repertoires showed no such pattern. Twin sharing of out-of-frame TCR alpha was underestimated by models in monozygotic pairs.

TCRdb reprocessed the 5' RACE reads with MiXCR, giving one entry per CDR3 protein. The sample has 1.5 million to 2 million distinct CDR3 sequences, more than 30% seen once. This CDR3 region has 15 residues. Trimming stripped 6 bases from V and 4 bases from J, with 19 bases between. Germline V gives CDR1 SGHTA, CDR2 FQGNSA. This clonotype came up a few times. Its antigen is not known. The sequence was obtained from a newborn girl in good health. The gene calls are TRBV7-2 and TRBJ2-7; D perhaps matches TRBD2 (7 bases). Sample: cord blood. CDR3 DNA sequence: TGTGCCAGCAGTTTTACTAGGGGGGGTAGGTACGAGCAGTACTTC. It translates to CASSFTRGGRYEQYF.